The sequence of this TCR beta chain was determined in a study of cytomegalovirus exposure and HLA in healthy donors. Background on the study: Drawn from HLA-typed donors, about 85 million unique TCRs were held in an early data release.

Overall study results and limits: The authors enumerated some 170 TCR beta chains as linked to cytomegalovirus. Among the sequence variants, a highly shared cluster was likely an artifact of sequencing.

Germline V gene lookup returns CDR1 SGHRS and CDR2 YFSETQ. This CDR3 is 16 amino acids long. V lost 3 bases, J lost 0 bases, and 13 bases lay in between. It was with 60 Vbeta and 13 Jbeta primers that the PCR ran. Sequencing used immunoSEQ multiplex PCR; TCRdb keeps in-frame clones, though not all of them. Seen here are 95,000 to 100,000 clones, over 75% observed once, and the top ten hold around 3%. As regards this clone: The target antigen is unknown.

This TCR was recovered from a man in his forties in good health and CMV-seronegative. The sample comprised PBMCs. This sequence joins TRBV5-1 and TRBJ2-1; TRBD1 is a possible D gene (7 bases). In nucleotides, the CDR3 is TGCGCCAGCAGCTGGGGGGACAGATACTCCTACAATGAGCAGTTCTTC. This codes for CASSWGDRYSYNEQFF.